This entry lists 23 T cell receptor beta chains sequenced from one sample in a study of regulatory T cells in long-lasting Graves disease. Relying on iRepertoire HTBI primers and Arm-PCR of CDR3 regions, the team built TCR beta libraries. TCRdb analysed the multiplex PCR reads with MiXCR anew, one entry per CDR3 protein. The sample consists of over 400,000 distinct CDR3 sequences, 14% of them appearing once. This sample's time point: newly diagnosed GD, antithyroid drugs for less than 3 months. Extracted RNA from PBMCs served as the source of the TCR library. This sample also belongs to another study, concerning T cells in Graves' hyperthyroidism and ophthalmopathy.

Specimen: peripheral blood mononuclear cells (PBMCs), collected at new diagnosis, from a patient treated with antithyroid drugs. The origin of the receptors is a woman in her forties or fifties with Graves disease.

This clonotype came up many times. The CDR3 DNA reads TGTGCCAGCAGTTTAACCGCAAGGGATCAGGATGGCTACACCTTC. Translated: CASSLTARDQDGYTF. The V and J genes are TRBV28 and TRBJ1-2; no reliable D call. CDR1 and CDR2 from the germline V gene are MDHEN and SYDVKM. Trimming removed 2 bases from V and 6 bases from J, with 16 bases in between. The CDR3 is made up of 15 amino acids.

The rearrangement links TRBV30 to TRBJ2-7, with unresolved D. Trimming shortened V by 2 bases and J by 1 base, and 15 bases separated the two germline ends. CDR3 size: 15 residues. CDR1 and CDR2 (germline): GTSNPN, SVGIG (reference sequence). The CDR3 DNA reads TGTGCCTGGAGTCATCCATTACTGAGGTCCTACGAGCAGTACTTC. Translated, it gives CAWSHPLLRSYEQYF. The full variable domain, with the rest looked up from reference TRBV30 and TRBJ2-7, is SQTIHQWPATLVQPVGSPLSLECTVEGTSNPNLYWYRQAAGRGLQLLFYSVGIGQISSEVPQNLSASRPQDRQFILSSKKLLLSDSGFYLCAWSHPLLRSYEQYFGPGTRLTVT.

There are many counts of this clonotype. The chain couples TRBV28 to TRBJ2-1; D gene unclear. The CDR3 sequence is 11 residues long. Trimming took 6 bases from V and 8 from J, leaving 8 bases between them. Per the germline V gene, CDR1 is MDHEN and CDR2 is SYDVKM. The CDR3 coding sequence is TGTGCCAGCAGCCAGACTCATGAGCAGTTCTTC. This gives the protein CASSQTHEQFF.

This clonotype has a count of ten or more. The V gene is TRBV2, the J gene TRBJ2-1; a possible D gene is TRBD2 (5 bases). CDR3 length equals 15 residues. V was shortened by 3 bases and J by 0 bases, with 9 bases between the two germline ends. From germline, CDR1 is SNHLY and CDR2 FYNNEI. The DNA for the CDR3 is TGTGCCAGCAGTGAGGATGAGGGCTCCTACAATGAGCAGTTCTTC. Its protein product is CASSEDEGSYNEQFF.

The V gene is TRBV6-1, the J gene TRBJ1-5, with D tentatively TRBD1 (5 bases). Germline CDR1 is MNHNS and CDR2 is SASEGT. This CDR3 comprises 19 residues. V shed 2 bases and J shed 5 bases, with 25 bases lying between them. The CDR3 DNA sequence: TGTGCCAGCAGTGAATTTTTCGGGTCAGGGAGAGTGGTGGATCAGCCCCAGCATTTT. This gives the protein CASSEFFGSGRVVDQPQHF.

There are many counts of this clonotype. The V call is TRBV13, the J call TRBJ2-5; 12 nucleotides align to TRBD2. The CDR3 consists of 17 residues. Trimming took 4 bases from V and 5 from J; bases not matched to a gene: 11. Germline V gene lookup returns CDR1 PRHDT and CDR2 FYEKMQ (reference sequence). CDR3 nucleotide sequence: TGTGCCAGCAGCTCTGCGACTAGCGGGAGTTTAGGGGAGACCCAGTACTTC. Its protein is CASSSATSGSLGETQYF.

This clonotype was recorded at least ten times. The chain links TRBV28 to TRBJ1-1; D might be TRBD1 (5 bases). V lost 6 bases and J lost 0, with 14 bases in between. Germline V gives CDR1 MDHEN, CDR2 SYDVKM. The CDR3 covers 15 residues. The CDR3 spells CASSPSGRMNTEAFF. The CDR3 DNA follows: TGTGCCAGCAGCCCATCGGGGCGGATGAACACTGAAGCTTTCTTT.

The rearrangement uses TRBV28 and TRBJ2-3, with D perhaps matching TRBD1 (5 bases). V lost 6 bases and J lost 0, with 16 bases in between. The CDR3 contains 16 residues. Germline assignment: CDR1 MDHEN and CDR2 SYDVKM. The CDR3 DNA follows: TGTGCCAGCAGGGATTGGGGCGGCACTAGCACAGATACGCAGTATTTT. Translation: CASRDWGGTSTDTQYF.

The chain is built from TRBV19 and TRBJ2-1; the D gene is possibly TRBD1 (6 bases). CDR1 and CDR2 (germline): LNHDA, SQIVND (reference sequence). The CDR3 loop spans 14 amino acids. V dropped 3 bases and J dropped 7 bases, with 13 bases sitting between them. The CDR3 region has the DNA TGTGCCAGTAGTATGGGGACAAATTCAAATGAGCAGTTCTTC. It encodes CASSMGTNSNEQFF.

This clonotype appeared many times. The gene calls are TRBV5-1 and TRBJ2-3; 11 bases are shared with TRBD2. This CDR3 is built from 16 residues. V dropped 2 bases and J dropped 0; count of bases not matched to a gene: 2. Per the germline V gene, CDR1 is SGHRS and CDR2 is YFSETQ. The CDR3 spells CASSFRTSGSTDTQYF. The DNA of the CDR3 is TGCGCCAGCAGCTTCCGGACTAGCGGGAGCACAGATACGCAGTATTTT. Full variable domain (outside the CDR3, taken from reference TRBV5-1 and TRBJ2-3): KAGVTQTPRYLIKTRGQQVTLSCSPISGHRSVSWYQQTPGQGLQFLFEYFSETQRNKGNFPGRFSGRQFSNSRSEMNVSTLELGDSALYLCASSFRTSGSTDTQYFGPGTRLTVL.

Worth noting for this clonotype: A read error likely explains this, since a far larger clone differs by one base. This chain links TRBV7-2 with TRBJ2-7, with D perhaps assigned TRBD1 or TRBD2 (5 bases each). The end of the DNA is better explained by TRBJ2-1, so the J call may be wrong. From germline, CDR1 is SGHTA and CDR2 FQGNSA. The CDR3 length is 14 residues. CDR3 DNA sequence: TGTGCCAGCAGCTTAGGGACTGGGACCTACGAGCAGTTCTTC. Its protein product is CASSLGTGTYEQFF.

The sample holds many counts of this clonotype. V is TRBV28 and J is TRBJ2-7, with 9 bases aligning to TRBD1. With V trimmed by 6 bases and J by 3 bases, 6 bases remained unmatched. Germline V gene sequence: CDR1 MDHEN, CDR2 SYDVKM. This CDR3 spans 14 amino acids. In DNA, the CDR3 is TGTGCCAGCAGCCCGGGACAGGGTGACTACGAGCAGTACTTC. Residues: CASSPGQGDYEQYF.

The chain couples TRBV6-5 to TRBJ2-3; D is tentatively TRBD1 or TRBD2 (5 bases each). This CDR3 spans 14 amino acids. V lost 2 bases to trimming and J lost 3 bases, with 9 bases between them. Germline values: CDR1 MNHEY, CDR2 SVGAGI. CDR3 nucleotide sequence: TGTGCCAGCAGTTACGGGGGTTGGACAGATACGCAGTATTTT. Translating it yields CASSYGGWTDTQYF.

Ten or more counts support this clonotype. The V gene is TRBV12-3 or TRBV12-4, the J gene TRBJ2-7; 7 bases fit TRBD1. J was trimmed by 4 bases and V by 3 bases; bases with no gene match: 6. CDR3 length: 14 residues. CDR3 loop: CASSLERGLYEQYF. The CDR3 DNA follows: TGTGCCAGCAGTTTGGAAAGGGGGCTTTACGAGCAGTACTTC.

This clonotype was seen at least ten times. The V call is TRBV7-3, the J call TRBJ2-7; TRBD2 is a possible D gene (5 bases). The CDR3 contains 14 residues. Deletions cut 5 bases from V and 7 bases from J, with 18 bases between. The V gene's germline CDR1 is SGHTA and CDR2 FQGTGA. The CDR3 loop reads CASSPHRDGGEQYF. CDR3 bases: TGTGCCAGCAGCCCTCATAGGGATGGAGGAGAGCAGTACTTC.

At least ten counts were recorded for this clonotype. V usage is TRBV29-1 and J usage is TRBJ2-1; the match to TRBD2 covers 12 bases. This CDR3 region has 14 residues. CDR1 is SQVTM, CDR2 ANQGSEA, per germline. With 6 bases clipped from V and 6 bases from J, the junction kept 6 bases outside the gene matches. This CDR3 is CSVNPSGRGNEQFF. CDR3 nucleotide sequence: TGCAGCGTGAACCCTAGCGGGAGGGGCAATGAGCAGTTCTTC.

This clonotype appeared a few times. Possible read error: a much larger clone is one base away. The V gene is TRBV2, the J gene TRBJ2-5; 8 bases are a match to TRBD2. The CDR3 totals 15 residues. Unmatched junction bases numbered 10, after V lost 5 bases and J lost 5 bases. Germline V gene sequence: CDR1 SNHLY, CDR2 FYNNEI. CDR3 loop: CASSSTGGGHETQYF. The CDR3 region has the DNA TGTGCCAGCAGTTCCACAGGCGGGGGGCATGAGACCCAGTACTTC.

This clonotype was observed many times. The V gene is TRBV28, the J gene TRBJ1-1, with D maybe TRBD1 (5 bases). CDR3 size: 12 residues. CDR1 is MDHEN, CDR2 SYDVKM, per germline. The germline V and J ends were trimmed by 5 bases and 1 base, with 5 bases remaining between them. The CDR3 is CASSGQNTEAFF. The DNA for the CDR3 is TGTGCCAGCAGTGGACAGAACACTGAAGCTTTCTTT. Looking up the rest from reference TRBV28 and TRBJ1-1 gives the full variable domain: DVKVTQSSRYLVKRTGEKVFLECVQDMDHENMFWYRQDPGLGLRLIYFSYDVKMKEKGDIPEGYSVSREKKERFSLILESASTNQTSMYLCASSGQNTEAFFGQGTRLTVV.

This clonotype was counted many times. This chain connects TRBV24-1 to TRBJ2-1, with TRBD1 matching over 9 bases. The germline gives CDR1 KGHDR, CDR2 SFDVKD. This CDR3 spans 16 amino acids. V lost 4 bases to trimming and J lost 3 bases; unmatched junction nucleotides: 6. CDR3 residues: CATSEYGQGSYNEQFF. For the CDR3, the DNA is TGTGCCACCAGTGAATATGGACAGGGGAGCTACAATGAGCAGTTCTTC.

With regard to this clonotype: This may come from a read error, since a much larger clone is one base off. The gene calls are TRBV20-1 and TRBJ2-7; D is unresolved. V lost 2 bases and J 6 bases, leaving 17 bases between the germline ends. CDR3 size: 14 residues. CDR1 is DFQATT, CDR2 SNEGSKA, per germline (reference sequence). The CDR3 DNA is TGCAGTGCTAGAACCCCGACTGGAGCGTCCGAGCAGTACTTC. It translates to CSARTPTGASEQYF.

CDR3: CASIPRLAGGPNEQFF. CDR3 DNA sequence: TGTGCCAGTATACCCAGACTAGCGGGAGGACCGAATGAGCAGTTCTTC. The chain employs TRBV19 and TRBJ2-1, with 13 bases aligning to TRBD2. The V gene's germline CDR1 is LNHDA and CDR2 SQIVND (reference sequence). Trimming removed 7 bases from V and 7 bases from J; junction bases left unmatched: 10. CDR3 length: 16 residues.

At least ten counts were recorded for this clonotype. This chain uses TRBV5-1 with TRBJ2-3; TRBD2 matches 10 bases. V was clipped by 1 base and J by 3 bases; unmatched bases: 8. Germline V gene sequence: CDR1 SGHRS, CDR2 YFSETQ. This CDR3 spans 17 amino acids. The CDR3 region is CASSLLASGSVTDTQYF. The CDR3 region has the DNA TGCGCCAGCAGCTTGCTGGCTAGCGGGAGCGTTACAGATACGCAGTATTTT. The full variable domain, completed using reference TRBV5-1 and TRBJ2-3, is KAGVTQTPRYLIKTRGQQVTLSCSPISGHRSVSWYQQTPGQGLQFLFEYFSETQRNKGNFPGRFSGRQFSNSRSEMNVSTLELGDSALYLCASSLLASGSVTDTQYFGPGTRLTVL.

The chain carries TRBV28 and TRBJ1-2; weak D call: TRBD1 (6 bases). CDR1 is MDHEN and CDR2 is SYDVKM in the germline V gene. Trimming took off 7 bases at V and 4 bases at J, with 16 bases between the two ends. The CDR3 covers 14 residues. The CDR3 sequence: CASNPGQRSYGYTF. CDR3 nucleotides: TGTGCCAGCAACCCGGGACAAAGAAGCTATGGCTACACCTTC.